A single sample is the source of the 21 T cell receptor beta chains below, sequenced in a study of blood T cells in healthy people across ages. Primers used in a second PCR of about 6 to 11 cycles were a sample-barcoded 5' primer and a J-beta primer mix. TCRdb reanalysed the 5' RACE reads using MiXCR and keeps one entry per CDR3 protein. The sample yields about 1.8 million distinct CDR3 sequences, roughly 49% seen once. Input material: blood. The source of these receptors is a middle-aged woman in good health.

The chain employs TRBV12-5 and TRBJ2-2, with 9 positions matching TRBD1. The V gene's germline CDR1 is LGHNT and CDR2 FRNRAP. The trim removed 1 base at V and 5 bases at J, leaving 2 bases unmatched. The CDR3 has 15 amino acids. CDR3 in DNA: TGTGCTAGTGGTTTGGCCGGGACAGGGACCGGGGAGCTGTTTTTT. Protein: CASGLAGTGTGELFF. Combining the CDR3 with reference TRBV12-5 and TRBJ2-2 gives the whole variable domain DARVTQTPRHKVTEMGQEVTMRCQPILGHNTVFWYRQTMMQGLELLAYFRNRAPLDDSGMPKDRFSAEMPDATLATLKIQPSEPRDSAVYFCASGLAGTGTGELFFGEGSRLTVL.

This clonotype has a handful of counts. The rearrangement joins TRBV7-9 to TRBJ2-3, with 8 bases lining up with TRBD2. Trimming at V came to 10 bases and at J to 2 bases, leaving 2 bases not matched to a gene. The CDR3 has 12 residues. CDR1 is SEHNR, CDR2 FQNEAQ, per germline (reference sequence). As DNA, the CDR3 is TGTGCCACGGGGGGGAACACAGATACGCAGTATTTT. As protein: CATGGNTDTQYF.

The chain is built from TRBV5-1 and TRBJ2-3; D not certain. The CDR3 loop spans 17 amino acids. Trimming left V 4 bases short and J 0 bases short, with 18 bases between. Germline V CDR1 and CDR2: SGHRS, YFSETQ. The CDR3 here is CASSPMGFSPSTDTQYF. As DNA, the CDR3 is TGCGCCAGCAGCCCTATGGGCTTCAGCCCTAGCACAGATACGCAGTATTTT. The full variable domain, completed using reference TRBV5-1 and TRBJ2-3, is KAGVTQTPRYLIKTRGQQVTLSCSPISGHRSVSWYQQTPGQGLQFLFEYFSETQRNKGNFPGRFSGRQFSNSRSEMNVSTLELGDSALYLCASSPMGFSPSTDTQYFGPGTRLTVL.

This clonotype was observed a handful of times. V is TRBV28 and J is TRBJ2-1, with D uncertain. The CDR3 is made up of 13 amino acids. The V and J ends lost 2 bases and 3 bases respectively, with 5 bases between them. Germline lookup yields CDR1 MDHEN and CDR2 SYDVKM. This CDR3 reads CASSLPFYNEQFF. The CDR3 DNA follows: TGTGCCAGCAGTTTACCCTTCTACAATGAGCAGTTCTTC.

The CDR3 sequence is CASSSSAAEQYF. CDR3 nucleotides: TGTGCCAGCAGTTCCTCGGCTGCAGAGCAGTACTTC. The chain joins TRBV6-6 to TRBJ2-5; no clear D gene. Germline loops: CDR1 MNHNY, CDR2 SVGAGI (reference sequence). This CDR3 has 12 amino acids. With 4 bases removed from V and 11 bases from J, the gap between germline ends came to 14 bases.

V usage is TRBV20-1 and J usage is TRBJ2-1; 7 bases align to TRBD1. With V trimmed by 7 bases and J by 3 bases, 0 bases remained unmatched. This CDR3 has 11 residues. CDR1 and CDR2 (germline): DFQATT, SNEGSKA (reference sequence). The CDR3 region has the DNA TGCAGTGGGGACAGCTACAATGAGCAGTTCTTC. Amino acids: CSGDSYNEQFF.

This rearrangement joins TRBV4-1 to TRBJ1-2; no reliable D call. CDR3 length equals 18 residues. Trimming removed 0 bases at V and 12 bases at J, with 29 bases between. Per germline, CDR1 MGHRA and CDR2 YSYEKL. The CDR3 reads CASSQDGLSAAKGLVNTF. The CDR3 nucleotides are TGCGCCAGCAGCCAAGATGGCCTCTCGGCAGCGAAGGGTTTAGTTAACACCTTC.

This clonotype was seen more than once but under ten times. The chain carries TRBV27 and TRBJ2-5; D is unclear. V was trimmed by 2 bases and J by 2 bases, leaving 9 bases between them. Per the germline V gene, CDR1 is MNHEY and CDR2 is SMNVEV (reference sequence). This CDR3 is built from 14 residues. This CDR3 reads CASSLVDKQETQYF. The CDR3 coding sequence is TGTGCCAGCAGTTTAGTTGACAAGCAAGAGACCCAGTACTTC.

Here the CDR3 reads CATSDRWTGVQETQYF. Here the CDR3 DNA reads TGTGCCACCAGTGACCGTTGGACAGGGGTCCAAGAGACCCAGTACTTC. This rearrangement joins TRBV24-1 to TRBJ2-7, with TRBD1 identical over 9 bases. The J call could be wrong; TRBJ2-5 is a better fit for the DNA end. Germline CDR1 and CDR2: KGHDR and SFDVKD. This CDR3 is 16 amino acids long.

This sequence joins TRBV20-1 and TRBJ1-4; 10 positions agree with TRBD1. This CDR3 has 14 residues. Germline CDR1 is DFQATT and CDR2 is SNEGSKA (reference sequence). Unmatched junction bases numbered 4, after V lost 3 bases and J lost 6 bases. The CDR3 DNA is TGCAGTGCTAGGTCCGGGACAGGGGATGAAAAACTGTTTTTT. As protein: CSARSGTGDEKLFF.

This clonotype was seen more than once but under ten times. The V call is TRBV6-6, the J call TRBJ1-2, with a possible D match to TRBD1 (5 bases). The CDR3 contains 15 residues. Germline V gives CDR1 MNHNY, CDR2 SVGAGI (reference sequence). The ends were cut back, 8 bases at V and 8 bases at J, with 24 bases in the middle. CDR3 residues: CASGSIGTALWGYTF. CDR3 in DNA: TGTGCCAGCGGGTCCATCGGGACGGCCCTCTGGGGCTACACCTTC.

This clonotype was picked up one time. V usage is TRBV7-2 and J usage is TRBJ1-2, with D uncertain. V dropped 7 bases and J dropped 0 bases, with 12 bases sitting between them. From germline, CDR1 is SGHTA and CDR2 FQGNSA. CDR3 size: 14 residues. The CDR3 sequence is CASTEGSTNYGYTF. As DNA, the CDR3 is TGTGCCAGCACCGAAGGGAGTACTAACTATGGCTACACCTTC.

This clonotype has only a few counts. The rearrangement joins TRBV7-9 to TRBJ2-7; D might be TRBD1 or TRBD2, each matching 5 bases. The J call may be incorrect, as the DNA end agrees better with TRBJ2-5. The germline V gene encodes CDR1 SEHNR and CDR2 FQNEAQ (reference sequence). CDR3 length equals 14 residues. The CDR3 sequence: CASRTVGEKETQYF. CDR3 DNA sequence: TGTGCCAGCAGAACGGTGGGGGAGAAGGAGACCCAGTACTTC.

The rearrangement uses TRBV5-5 and TRBJ2-1; D is possibly TRBD1 (6 bases). CDR3 length: 13 residues. V shed 3 bases and J shed 2 bases, with 6 bases lying between them. Germline V CDR1 and CDR2: SGHKS, YYEKEE (reference sequence). The CDR3 nucleotides read TGTGCCAGCAGCTGGGGGCCCTACAATGAGCAGTTCTTC. This sequence encodes CASSWGPYNEQFF. Full variable domain (missing parts from reference TRBV5-5 and TRBJ2-1): DAGVTQSPTHLIKTRGQQVTLRCSPISGHKSVSWYQQVLGQGPQFIFQYYEKEERGRGNFPDRFSARQFPNYSSELNVNALLLGDSALYLCASSWGPYNEQFFGPGTRLTVL.

This clonotype was counted only a few times. The chain joins TRBV20-1 to TRBJ2-7, with D possibly TRBD1 on 6 matching bases. The V gene's germline CDR1 is DFQATT and CDR2 SNEGSKA (reference sequence). The CDR3 sequence is 13 residues long. Deletions cut 5 bases from V and 5 bases from J, with 16 bases between. CDR3 sequence (DNA): TGCAGTGCTGGGGTGGCAGGGGACCACGAGCAGTACTTC. Its protein product is CSAGVAGDHEQYF.

The J gene is TRBJ2-5, the V gene TRBV5-1, with TRBD1 identical over 7 bases. The CDR3 covers 15 residues. V was clipped by 4 bases and J by 3 bases; unmatched bases: 9. CDR1 SGHRS and CDR2 YFSETQ come from the germline V gene. CDR3 sequence reads: CASSISSGGEETQYF. DNA for the CDR3: TGCGCCAGCAGCATCTCATCAGGGGGAGAAGAGACCCAGTACTTC.

The rearrangement joins TRBV12-3 or TRBV12-4 to TRBJ2-3, with 11 positions matching TRBD2. The CDR3 extends over 17 amino acids. Unmatched junction bases numbered 14, after V lost 6 bases and J lost 6 bases. The CDR3 protein is CASSLSPSGGPGDTQYF. DNA of the CDR3: TGTGCCAGCAGCCTTAGCCCTAGCGGGGGGCCCGGGGATACGCAGTATTTT.

In its sample, this clonotype was seen a few times. The chain recombines TRBV15 with TRBJ1-2; the D is unclear. The germline V gene has CDR1 LNHNV and CDR2 YYDKDF (reference sequence). The V gene lost 1 base and the J gene lost 2 bases, with 5 bases spanning the gap. This CDR3 is 13 amino acids long. The CDR3 DNA reads as TGTGCCACCAGCAGAGGGGTAAACTATGGCTACACCTTC. Its protein is CATSRGVNYGYTF.

About this clonotype itself: One end of the junction fails to match germline, which may point to a read error. The gene calls are TRBV4-3 and TRBJ2-3; 7 bases are a match to TRBD1. The germline CDR1 and CDR2 sequences are LGHNA and YSLEER. The CDR3 is 16 residues long. The CDR3 here is CAISQLPAQGSDTQYF. As DNA, the CDR3 is TGCGCCATCAGCCAATTACCGGCACAGGGGTCGGATACGCAGTATTTT.

A few counts support this clonotype. This chain links TRBV20-1 with TRBJ2-7, with TRBD2 identical over 15 bases. Losses at the gene ends were 3 bases for V and 0 bases for J; bases not matched to a gene: 12. The CDR3 has 19 amino acids. Germline V lookup: CDR1 DFQATT, CDR2 SNEGSKA (reference sequence). CDR3 DNA: TGCAGTGCTAGTGCTATTGGGACTAGCGGGGGGCGTTCCTCCTACGAGCAGTACTTC. Its translation is CSASAIGTSGGRSSYEQYF.

In nucleotides, the CDR3 is TGTGCCAGCAGCCAATCCGGGACAGGGCTCTACGAGCAGTACTTC. This encodes CASSQSGTGLYEQYF. The V call is TRBV28, the J call TRBJ2-7, with 9 positions matching TRBD1. This CDR3 contains 15 residues. J gave up 3 bases and V 6 bases, and 9 bases lay outside the gene matches. Germline V lookup: CDR1 MDHEN, CDR2 SYDVKM.